This entry describes one T cell receptor beta chain. V lost 3 bases to trimming and J lost 4 bases; unmatched junction nucleotides: 8. This CDR3 is built from 15 residues. Germline loops: CDR1 SGHAT, CDR2 FQNNGV. The sample originates from a study of shared clonotypes between healthy human individuals. The naive CD8 subset, CD45RO-negative cells positively selected for CCR7, excluded terminally differentiated effector memory CD45RA+ cells. The data were produced by immunoSEQ multiplex PCR, yet TCRdb's version contains in-frame clones alone and is incomplete. The profile shows some 2,100,000 clones, 85% to 95% of them singletons.

This TCR was sampled from a man between 18 and 29 years old in good health. Some clones in this sample may be carry-over from other donors' samples. Sequencing was performed on naive CD8+ T cells from PBMCs. The chain is built from TRBV11-2 and TRBJ1-2; 7 nucleotides line up with TRBD1. CDR3 nucleotide sequence: TGTGCCAGCAGCTTTGGGACAGAGACTTTCTATGGCTACACCTTC. Translation: CASSFGTETFYGYTF.